This T cell receptor beta chain is drawn from a study of CD8+CD57+ T cells in acquired aplastic anemia. Study background: DNA from sorted CD4+ and CD8+ cells averaged roughly 3.2 ug. Some 9.9 million reads were obtained on average for healthy donor CD4+ cells. General study findings and limits: Controls did not differ significantly from patients in CD8+ Simpson's diversity. The study identified roughly 29 CD8+ CDR3 sequences shared by patients and controls.

Genomic DNA, serving as template, underwent TCR beta VDJ and CDR3 profiling. Via MiXCR, TCRdb re-called the reads, giving one row per CDR3 protein. The sample contains about 400,000 distinct CDR3 sequences, around 68% of which appear only once. Comments on this clonotype: The antigen remains unidentified.

The CDR3 spans 13 residues. The V end was cut by 8 bases, the J end by 5 bases, with 15 bases between. The V call is TRBV12-3 or TRBV12-4, the J call TRBJ1-1, with D unclear. Sequencing input: sorted CD4+, CD8+, or CD8+CD57+ T cells (not recorded which) from PBMCs. The TCR originated in a human donor in good health, serving as a control. CDR3 bases: TGTGCCAGCTTTATAGTAGAAGGAACTGAAGCTTTCTTT. It is translated as CASFIVEGTEAFF.